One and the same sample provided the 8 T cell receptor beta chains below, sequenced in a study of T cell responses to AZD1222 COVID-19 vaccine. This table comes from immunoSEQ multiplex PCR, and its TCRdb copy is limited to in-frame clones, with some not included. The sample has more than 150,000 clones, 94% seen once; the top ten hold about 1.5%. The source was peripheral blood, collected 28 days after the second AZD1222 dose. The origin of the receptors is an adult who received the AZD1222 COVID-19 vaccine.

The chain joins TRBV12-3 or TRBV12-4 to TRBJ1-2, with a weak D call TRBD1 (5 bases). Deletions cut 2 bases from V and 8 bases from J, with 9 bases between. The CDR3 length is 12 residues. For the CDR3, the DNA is TGTGCCAGCAGTTTATGGGGGAACGGCTACACCTTC. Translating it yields CASSLWGNGYTF.

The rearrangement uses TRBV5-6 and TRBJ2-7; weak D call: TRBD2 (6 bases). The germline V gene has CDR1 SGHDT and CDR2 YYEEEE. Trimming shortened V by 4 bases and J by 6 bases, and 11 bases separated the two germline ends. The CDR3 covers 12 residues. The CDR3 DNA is TGTGCCAGCAGCGAGGGACTCCTCGAGCAGTACTTC. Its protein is CASSEGLLEQYF.

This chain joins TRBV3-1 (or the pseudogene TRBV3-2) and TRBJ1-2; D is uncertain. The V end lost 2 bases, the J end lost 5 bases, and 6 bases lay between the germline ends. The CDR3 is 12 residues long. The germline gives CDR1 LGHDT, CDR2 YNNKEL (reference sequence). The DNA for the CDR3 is TGTGCCAGCAGCCAACCAGGATATGGCTACACCTTC. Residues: CASSQPGYGYTF.

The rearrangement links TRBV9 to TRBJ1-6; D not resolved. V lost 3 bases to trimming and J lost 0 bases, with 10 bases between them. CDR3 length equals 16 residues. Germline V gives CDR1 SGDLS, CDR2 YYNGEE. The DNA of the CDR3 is TGTGCCAGCAGCGATGGGGAGAGCTCCTATAATTCACCCCTCCACTTT. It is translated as CASSDGESSYNSPLHF.

CDR3 nucleotide sequence: TGTGCCACTCTTCGGGACAGGGGTGGGGAGCTGTTTTTT. The encoded protein is CATLRDRGGELFF. The rearrangement joins TRBV19 to TRBJ2-2; 10 bases map to TRBD1. V shed 10 bases and J 8 bases; nucleotides not matched to a gene: 7. CDR3 length: 13 residues. The germline CDR1 and CDR2 sequences are LNHDA and SQIVND (reference sequence).

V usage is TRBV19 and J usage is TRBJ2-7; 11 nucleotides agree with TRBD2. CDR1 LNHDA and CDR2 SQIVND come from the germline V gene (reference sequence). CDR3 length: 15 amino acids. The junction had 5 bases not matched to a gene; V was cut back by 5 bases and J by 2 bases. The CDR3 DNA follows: TGTGCCAGTAGTGTCGGGACTAGCGGAACCTACGAGCAGTACTTC. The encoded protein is CASSVGTSGTYEQYF.

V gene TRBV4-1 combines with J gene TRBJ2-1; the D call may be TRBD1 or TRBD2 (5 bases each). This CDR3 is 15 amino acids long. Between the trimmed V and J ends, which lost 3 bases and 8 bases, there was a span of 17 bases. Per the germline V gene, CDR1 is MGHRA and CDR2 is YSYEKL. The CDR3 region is CASSQPWGLVHEQFF. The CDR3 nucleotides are TGCGCCAGCAGCCAGCCCTGGGGGTTGGTCCATGAGCAGTTCTTC.

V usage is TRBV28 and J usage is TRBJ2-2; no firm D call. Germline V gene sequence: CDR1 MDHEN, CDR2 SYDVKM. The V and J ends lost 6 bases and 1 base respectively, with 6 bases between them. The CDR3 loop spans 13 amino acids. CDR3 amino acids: CASRPLNTGELFF. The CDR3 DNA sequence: TGTGCCAGCAGACCCTTGAACACCGGGGAGCTGTTTTTT.